These 31 T cell receptor beta chains originate from one sample sequenced in a study of identical twins. TCRdb re-derived calls from the 5' RACE reads in MiXCR, one entry per CDR3 protein. The repertoire holds 350,000 to 450,000 distinct CDR3 sequences, around 18% seen once, with 12% in the top ten. Sequencing was done on a sample of naive T cells sorted from blood. The origin of the receptors is a man in his fifties in good health.

There are a few counts of this clonotype. The V gene is TRBV4-2, the J gene TRBJ2-7; 9 positions match TRBD1. The CDR3 extends over 17 amino acids. V lost 2 bases to trimming and J lost 4 bases; unmatched junction nucleotides: 12. The germline gives CDR1 LGHNA, CDR2 YNFKEQ. The CDR3 sequence: CASSQLGPGQGLYEQYF. The CDR3 DNA reads TGTGCCAGCAGCCAACTAGGACCGGGACAGGGTCTTTACGAGCAGTACTTC.

The chain joins TRBV4-3 to TRBJ2-5; D remains ambiguous. Germline lookup yields CDR1 LGHNA and CDR2 YSLEER. This CDR3 contains 14 residues. V was trimmed by 5 bases and J by 1 base, leaving 11 bases between them. The CDR3 reads CASSYDTSQETQYF. The CDR3 DNA reads as TGCGCCAGCAGCTACGACACCAGCCAAGAGACCCAGTACTTC.

The chain has TRBV6-2 or TRBV6-3 and TRBJ2-6, with D possibly matching TRBD1 (6 bases). The ends were cut back, 5 bases at V and 0 bases at J, with 17 bases in the middle. Germline V gene data show CDR1 as MNHEY and CDR2 as SVGEGT. This CDR3 spans 18 amino acids. The CDR3 region is CASSPGQSFSSGANVLTF. The CDR3 DNA sequence: TGTGCCAGCAGTCCCGGACAGTCTTTTAGCTCTGGGGCCAACGTCCTGACTTTC.

The chain uses TRBV2 and TRBJ1-1, with D hard to call. Germline V lookup: CDR1 SNHLY, CDR2 FYNNEI. This CDR3 has 11 residues. Between the trimmed V and J ends, which lost 4 bases and 11 bases, there was a span of 11 bases. The CDR3 loop reads CASSVEFGAFF. DNA of the CDR3: TGTGCCAGCAGTGTTGAGTTCGGGGCTTTCTTT.

J is TRBJ1-4 and V is TRBV20-1, with D perhaps matching TRBD1 (6 bases). The CDR3 extends over 14 amino acids. V lost 3 bases and J lost 7, with 15 bases in between. Germline V lookup: CDR1 DFQATT, CDR2 SNEGSKA (reference sequence). CDR3 residues: CSASAGVGGEKLFF. The CDR3 nucleotides read TGCAGTGCTAGCGCAGGGGTTGGAGGTGAAAAACTGTTTTTT.

This clonotype was counted many times. The chain links TRBV27 to TRBJ2-3; TRBD2 matches 10 bases. CDR1 is MNHEY, CDR2 SMNVEV, per germline (reference sequence). The CDR3 covers 16 residues. V lost 2 bases and J lost 0; bases outside the gene matches: 2. Written as DNA, the CDR3 is TGTGCCAGCAGTTTAAGCGGGAGGGCGAGCACAGATACGCAGTATTTT. It translates to CASSLSGRASTDTQYF.

This clonotype turned up a few times. The chain joins TRBV20-1 to TRBJ2-3, with D possibly TRBD2 on 5 matching bases. The V end lost 6 bases, the J end lost 10 bases, and 32 bases lay between the germline ends. CDR1 DFQATT and CDR2 SNEGSKA come from the germline V gene (reference sequence). The CDR3 contains 17 residues. CDR3 residues: CSARPLEGLSGRDAQYF. The CDR3 DNA reads TGCAGTGCCAGACCCCTAGAGGGCCTCTCCGGTCGGGATGCGCAGTATTTT.

The sample holds a few counts of this clonotype. This chain uses TRBV24-1 with TRBJ2-3; 7 nucleotides match TRBD2. Germline V gene sequence: CDR1 KGHDR, CDR2 SFDVKD. The CDR3 runs 16 residues. Unmatched junction bases numbered 10, after V lost 6 bases and J lost 2 bases. The CDR3 sequence is CATSYGAGEVTDTQYF. In nucleotides, the CDR3 is TGTGCCACCAGTTACGGGGCGGGAGAGGTCACAGATACGCAGTATTTT.

This clonotype was recorded many times. The J gene is TRBJ2-7, the V gene TRBV9; weak D call: TRBD1 (5 bases). The CDR3 extends over 13 amino acids. Germline-derived CDR1 and CDR2 are SGDLS and YYNGEE. V was clipped by 0 bases and J by 2 bases, with 6 bases between them. In nucleotides, the CDR3 is TGTGCCAGCAGCGTAGGGACAACCTACGAGCAGTACTTC. This gives the protein CASSVGTTYEQYF.

This clonotype has at least ten counts. This rearrangement joins TRBV10-3 to TRBJ1-1; D is perhaps TRBD1 (5 bases). V lost 6 bases and J 1 base, leaving 9 bases between the germline ends. This CDR3 comprises 13 residues. CDR1 is ENHRY, CDR2 SYGVKD, per germline. The CDR3 protein is CAISRDGNTEAFF. For the CDR3, the DNA is TGTGCCATCAGCAGGGATGGGAACACTGAAGCTTTCTTT.

In this sample, this clonotype turned up many times. The chain joins TRBV11-2 to TRBJ2-1; TRBD2 agrees at 9 bases. From germline, CDR1 is SGHAT and CDR2 FQNNGV. Trimming at V came to 5 bases and at J to 8 bases, leaving 19 bases not matched to a gene. The CDR3 contains 18 residues. Here the CDR3 reads CASSTRRTSAHTHDEQFF. The CDR3 coding sequence is TGTGCCAGCAGCACCAGAAGGACTAGCGCTCACACCCACGATGAGCAGTTCTTC.

This clonotype was counted many times. This rearrangement joins TRBV28 to TRBJ1-5, with D possibly TRBD1 on 5 matching bases. Germline V lookup: CDR1 MDHEN, CDR2 SYDVKM. This CDR3 comprises 14 residues. V lost 3 bases, J lost 4 bases, and 10 bases lay in between. This CDR3 is CASSFDSLNQPQHF. Written as DNA, the CDR3 is TGTGCCAGCAGTTTTGACAGTCTTAATCAGCCCCAGCATTTT.

The J gene is TRBJ1-2, the V gene TRBV4-3; no reliable D call. Germline V gene sequence: CDR1 LGHNA, CDR2 YSLEER. The CDR3 spans 15 residues. V was trimmed by 0 bases and J by 0 bases, leaving 8 bases between them. For the CDR3, the DNA is TGCGCCAGCAGCCAAGACAGCCTAGCTAACTATGGCTACACCTTC. It specifies CASSQDSLANYGYTF.

This clonotype appeared many times. This may stem from a read error, because a much larger clone lies one nucleotide away. The chain links TRBV6-5 to TRBJ2-7, with D possibly matching TRBD1 (5 bases). The germline gives CDR1 MNHEY, CDR2 SVGAGI. This CDR3 has 12 residues. Between the trimmed V and J ends, which lost 4 bases and 3 bases, there was a span of 7 bases. The CDR3 nucleotides read TGTGCCAGCAGTTCGGACAACTACGAGCAGTACTTC. Its protein product is CASSSDNYEQYF.

This clonotype showed up just a few times. In nucleotides, the CDR3 is TGTGCCAGCAGTTACAAGGGGTTCCAATCCACCGGGGAGCTGTTTTTT. Its translation is CASSYKGFQSTGELFF. The V and J genes are TRBV6-5 and TRBJ2-2, with D perhaps TRBD1 (5 bases). V lost 2 bases and J lost 4, with 14 bases in between. Germline V lookup: CDR1 MNHEY, CDR2 SVGAGI. CDR3 size: 16 residues.

This chain connects TRBV5-1 to TRBJ2-1, with TRBD1 identical over 8 bases. The V and J ends lost 5 bases and 0 bases, in that order; junction bases with no gene match: 10. Germline V CDR1 and CDR2: SGHRS, YFSETQ. This CDR3 is built from 17 residues. CDR3 in DNA: TGCGCCAGCAGACTACGGTCCGGGACAGGCTCCTACAATGAGCAGTTCTTC. It translates to CASRLRSGTGSYNEQFF.

This clonotype has at least ten counts. The CDR3 loop is CASSPDPGWTYEQYF. In nucleotides, the CDR3 is TGTGCCAGCAGCCCGGACCCGGGGTGGACCTACGAGCAGTACTTC. This chain uses TRBV7-2 with TRBJ2-7; D perhaps matches TRBD2 (5 bases). The CDR3 length is 15 residues. The germline V gene has CDR1 SGHTA and CDR2 FQGNSA. V was shortened by 5 bases and J by 2 bases, with 16 bases between the two germline ends.

This clonotype was seen many times. This chain uses TRBV18 with TRBJ1-3; maybe TRBD1 (5 bases). V lost 1 base, J lost 10 bases, and 14 bases lay in between. CDR1 KGHSH and CDR2 LQKENI come from the germline V gene. The CDR3 extends over 14 amino acids. Here the CDR3 reads CASSPRRGQRTIYF. For the CDR3, the DNA is TGTGCCAGCTCACCACGAAGGGGCCAGAGGACCATATATTTT.

The chain combines TRBV5-1 with TRBJ1-6; 8 positions agree with TRBD1. There are 15 residues in the CDR3. Germline V gene sequence: CDR1 SGHRS, CDR2 YFSETQ. The ends lost 0 bases at V and 6 bases at J; junction bases unmatched: 2. The CDR3 DNA sequence: TGCGCCAGCAGCTTGGAGGGACAGGCTAATTCACCCCTCCACTTT. Amino acids: CASSLEGQANSPLHF.

The J gene is TRBJ2-7, the V gene TRBV6-1; D possibly uses TRBD1 or TRBD2 (5 bases each). The CDR3 totals 15 residues. The germline V gene has CDR1 MNHNS and CDR2 SASEGT. V was cut by 2 bases and J by 3 bases, with 14 bases left in between. CDR3 residues: CASSESGTFLYEQYF. CDR3 DNA: TGTGCCAGCAGTGAATCCGGGACCTTCCTCTACGAGCAGTACTTC.

This clonotype was observed a few times. CDR3 residues: CASSPPSGLGSGANVLTF. In DNA form, the CDR3 reads TGTGCCAGCTCACCACCGTCTGGTCTCGGCTCTGGGGCCAACGTCCTGACTTTC. The V call is TRBV18, the J call TRBJ2-6; D is unresolved. The germline CDR1 and CDR2 sequences are KGHSH and LQKENI. The CDR3 is 18 amino acids. Trimming removed 0 bases at V and 0 bases at J, with 12 bases between.

V and J are TRBV24-1 and TRBJ2-2; D is unclear. Germline V gene data show CDR1 as KGHDR and CDR2 as SFDVKD. V lost 1 base to trimming and J lost 7 bases, with 9 bases between them. The CDR3 runs 14 residues. CDR3 loop: CATSDLREDGELFF. Here the CDR3 DNA reads TGTGCCACCAGTGATTTAAGGGAAGACGGGGAGCTGTTTTTT.

This clonotype has ten or more counts. The genes are TRBV24-1 and TRBJ1-1, with D possibly matching TRBD1 (6 bases). CDR1 KGHDR and CDR2 SFDVKD come from the germline V gene. Trimming pared 3 bases from V and 3 bases from J, leaving 13 bases between. This CDR3 is built from 15 residues. CDR3 loop: CATSDRQGSHTEAFF. The CDR3 nucleotides are TGTGCCACCAGTGATCGGCAGGGGAGTCACACTGAAGCTTTCTTT.

This rearrangement joins TRBV6-5 to TRBJ2-1; 8 nucleotides align to TRBD2. After removal of 2 bases from V and 5 bases from J, the junction contained 14 bases not matched to a gene. CDR3 length equals 18 residues. Germline CDR1 is MNHEY and CDR2 is SVGAGI. CDR3 protein: CASSYAVSGLAGDNEQFF. CDR3 DNA sequence: TGTGCCAGCAGTTACGCAGTCTCGGGGCTAGCGGGCGACAATGAGCAGTTCTTC.

The chain links TRBV27 to TRBJ2-3; 15 bases match TRBD2. This CDR3 spans 16 amino acids. The V gene's germline CDR1 is MNHEY and CDR2 SMNVEV (reference sequence). After removal of 5 bases from V and 7 bases from J, the junction contained 7 bases not matched to a gene. The CDR3 sequence is CASSAGLAGGTYTQYF. As DNA, the CDR3 is TGTGCCAGCAGTGCCGGACTAGCGGGAGGGACCTATACGCAGTATTTT.

This clonotype was seen repeatedly, ten times or more. V gene TRBV29-1 combines with J gene TRBJ2-1; TRBD2 matches at 7 bases. The CDR3 extends over 14 amino acids. V trimming: 4 bases; J trimming: 0 bases; junction bases outside the gene matches: 3. CDR1 and CDR2 (germline): SQVTM, ANQGSEA. CDR3 in amino acids: CSVVGGSSYNEQFF. The CDR3 DNA follows: TGCAGCGTTGTAGGCGGGAGCTCCTACAATGAGCAGTTCTTC.

This clonotype was seen more than once but under ten times. The rearrangement uses TRBV5-6 and TRBJ2-7; TRBD2 aligns across 8 bases. The CDR3 contains 14 residues. CDR1 SGHDT and CDR2 YYEEEE come from the germline V gene. After removal of 4 bases from V and 2 bases from J, the junction contained 5 bases not matched to a gene. The CDR3 here is CASSIAGRPYEQYF. The CDR3 DNA reads TGTGCCAGCAGCATAGCGGGACGGCCCTACGAGCAGTACTTC.

This clonotype was observed a few times. The V and J genes are TRBV19 and TRBJ2-1; TRBD2 matches 9 bases. The V gene end was trimmed by 3 bases and the J gene end by 7 bases; junction bases not matched to a gene: 19. The CDR3 loop spans 19 amino acids. The V gene's germline CDR1 is LNHDA and CDR2 SQIVND (reference sequence). For the CDR3, the DNA is TGTGCCAGTAGTATCAGGCTAGGCTTGCGGGAGGGCCCTCTTAATGAGCAGTTCTTC. Amino acid sequence: CASSIRLGLREGPLNEQFF.

This clonotype was seen repeatedly, ten times or more. J is TRBJ2-7 and V is TRBV27; D may match TRBD1 or TRBD2 (5 bases each). The V gene's germline CDR1 is MNHEY and CDR2 SMNVEV (reference sequence). V was trimmed by 1 base and J by 6 bases, leaving 7 bases between them. The CDR3 consists of 12 residues. The CDR3 sequence is CASSLLRGEQYF. CDR3 in DNA: TGTGCCAGCAGTTTATTGAGGGGCGAGCAGTACTTC.

The J gene is TRBJ2-2, the V gene TRBV10-3; TRBD1 matches 8 bases. Per germline, CDR1 ENHRY and CDR2 SYGVKD. This CDR3 spans 15 amino acids. V dropped 4 bases and J dropped 6; count of bases not matched to a gene: 7. The CDR3, as DNA: TGTGCCATCAGTGTACAGGGGGACGGCGCCGGGGAGCTGTTTTTT. Translation: CAISVQGDGAGELFF.

Ten or more counts support this clonotype. The chain uses TRBV20-1 and TRBJ2-5; 7 bases align to TRBD2. Unmatched junction bases numbered 3, after V lost 1 base and J lost 4 bases. Germline V gene sequence: CDR1 DFQATT, CDR2 SNEGSKA (reference sequence). CDR3 length: 13 residues. This CDR3 reads CSARGSGGETQYF. In nucleotides, the CDR3 is TGCAGTGCTAGAGGATCGGGAGGAGAGACCCAGTACTTC.